Below, 30 T cell receptor beta chains from the same sample are listed, as sequenced in a study of blood T cell repertoires in COVID-19. TCRdb's table, derived via immunoSEQ multiplex PCR, lists solely in-frame clones and lacks some. Of just over 95,000 clones in the sample, approximately 90% were seen once. The source material was peripheral blood. Receptor source: a man aged 45-60 years with acute or convalescent COVID-19.

The genes are TRBV11-2 and TRBJ2-5; D is perhaps TRBD2 (6 bases). Trimming took 1 base from V and 3 from J, leaving 9 bases between them. The CDR3 contains 14 residues. CDR1 is SGHAT and CDR2 is FQNNGV in the germline V gene. The CDR3 nucleotides read TGTGCCAGCAGCTTAGCGGGAGTGAAAGAGACCCAGTACTTC. It is translated as CASSLAGVKETQYF.

J is TRBJ1-4 and V is TRBV27; possibly TRBD1 for D (5 bases). The V and J ends lost 5 bases and 7 bases respectively, with 17 bases between them. Looked up from germline, CDR1 is MNHEY and CDR2 is SMNVEV (reference sequence). The CDR3 length is 15 residues. The CDR3 loop reads CASSPRTSATEKLFF. The CDR3 DNA is TGTGCCAGCAGTCCCAGGACAAGCGCCACTGAAAAACTGTTTTTT.

The genes are TRBV7-2 and TRBJ2-2; tentative D call: TRBD1 (6 bases). Trimming took 3 bases from V and 6 from J, leaving 11 bases between them. CDR1 and CDR2 (germline): SGHTA, FQGNSA. The CDR3 is made up of 14 amino acids. The CDR3 loop is CASSFSPGAGELFF. In nucleotides, the CDR3 is TGTGCCAGCAGCTTCTCTCCAGGGGCCGGGGAGCTGTTTTTT.

The CDR3 loop reads CASRNRGTKSEAFF. CDR3 nucleotides: TGTGCCAGTAGAAACAGGGGGACGAAATCTGAAGCTTTCTTT. This rearrangement joins TRBV5-4 to TRBJ1-1; TRBD1 aligns across 8 bases. The germline V gene encodes CDR1 SGHNT and CDR2 YYREEE (reference sequence). V shed 8 bases, J shed 6 bases, and the junction held 12 bases outside the gene matches. The length of the CDR3 is 14 residues.

In its sample, this clone was seen once. CDR3 in DNA: TGTGCCAGCAGCCCACGGGGACAGGCTGGGGAGCAGTACTTC. Protein: CASSPRGQAGEQYF. The rearrangement joins TRBV7-2 to TRBJ2-7, with 8 nucleotides matching TRBD1. Germline lookup yields CDR1 SGHTA and CDR2 FQGNSA. J lost 7 bases, V lost 5 bases, and 10 bases had no gene match. CDR3 length equals 14 residues.

This clone was counted a single time. The chain uses TRBV20-1 and TRBJ1-4; D ambiguous. This CDR3 is 11 amino acids long. CDR1 is DFQATT and CDR2 is SNEGSKA in the germline V gene (reference sequence). Trimming pared 3 bases from V and 11 bases from J, leaving 10 bases between. This CDR3 is CSASGPGKLFF. Here the CDR3 DNA reads TGCAGTGCTAGCGGACCGGGGAAACTGTTTTTT.

The chain employs TRBV10-3 and TRBJ2-7; possible D gene TRBD2, 5 bases. The CDR3 covers 14 residues. CDR1 is ENHRY, CDR2 SYGVKD, per germline. Trimming removed 0 bases from V and 2 bases from J, with 8 bases in between. CDR3 DNA sequence: TGTGCCATCAGTGAGTCAGGGCGGGCCTACGAGCAGTACTTC. Protein product: CAISESGRAYEQYF.

Points on this clone: This sample also contains other DNA sequences that code for the same CDR3. The chain has TRBV19 and TRBJ1-1; D unclear. The ends were cut back, 3 bases at V and 6 bases at J, with 8 bases in the middle. CDR3 length equals 12 residues. The V gene's germline CDR1 is LNHDA and CDR2 SQIVND (reference sequence). The CDR3 sequence is CASSIGLAEAFF. CDR3 nucleotide sequence: TGTGCCAGTAGTATTGGACTTGCTGAAGCTTTCTTT. Drawing the rest from reference TRBV19 and TRBJ1-1, the complete variable domain is DGGITQSPKYLFRKEGQNVTLSCEQNLNHDAMYWYRQDPGQGLRLIYYSQIVNDFQKGDIAEGYSVSREKKESFPLTVTSAQKNPTAFYLCASSIGLAEAFFGQGTRLTVV.

This chain links TRBV30 with TRBJ1-2, with TRBD1 as a possible D gene (5 bases). There are 12 residues in the CDR3. V dropped 8 bases and J dropped 7 bases, with 17 bases sitting between them. Germline V gives CDR1 GTSNPN, CDR2 SVGIG (reference sequence). The CDR3 nucleotides read TGTGCCGAAAGGAGGTTGGGACTTGGCTACACCTTC. It yields the protein CAERRLGLGYTF. Full variable domain (outside the CDR3, taken from reference TRBV30 and TRBJ1-2): SQTIHQWPATLVQPVGSPLSLECTVEGTSNPNLYWYRQAAGRGLQLLFYSVGIGQISSEVPQNLSASRPQDRQFILSSKKLLLSDSGFYLCAERRLGLGYTFGSGTRLTVV.

The chain joins TRBV7-9 to TRBJ1-1, with a weak D call TRBD1 (5 bases). The ends were cut back, 4 bases at V and 9 bases at J, with 15 bases in the middle. The CDR3 is 13 amino acids. The V gene's germline CDR1 is SEHNR and CDR2 FQNEAQ (reference sequence). The CDR3 DNA reads as TGTGCCAGCAGCTCCATGCTGGGGCCGAAAGCTTTCTTT. This encodes CASSSMLGPKAFF. The full variable domain, rest sourced from reference TRBV7-9 and TRBJ1-1, is DTGVSQNPRHKITKRGQNVTFRCDPISEHNRLYWYRQTLGQGPEFLTYFQNEAQLEKSRLLSDRFSAERPKGSFSTLEIQRTEQGDSAMYLCASSSMLGPKAFFGQGTRLTVV.

This rearrangement joins TRBV5-1 to TRBJ1-1, with 9 bases lining up with TRBD1. The CDR3 totals 13 residues. V gave up 3 bases and J gave up 6 bases; unmatched junction bases: 3. Germline lookup yields CDR1 SGHRS and CDR2 YFSETQ. CDR3: CASSSGQGPEAFF. The CDR3 nucleotides read TGCGCCAGCAGCTCGGGACAGGGCCCTGAAGCTTTCTTT.

V gene TRBV18 combines with J gene TRBJ2-7; the D gene is possibly TRBD1 (7 bases). This CDR3 region has 15 residues. Germline assignment: CDR1 KGHSH and CDR2 LQKENI. V was clipped by 3 bases and J by 3 bases, with 15 bases between them. The CDR3 sequence is CASSPQGDSFYEQYF. The DNA for the CDR3 is TGTGCCAGCTCACCCCAGGGGGACTCCTTCTACGAGCAGTACTTC.

This chain links TRBV3-1 (or the pseudogene TRBV3-2) with TRBJ2-2; 13 bases are a match to TRBD2. CDR1 and CDR2 (germline): LGHDT, YNNKEL (reference sequence). V dropped 1 base and J dropped 5; count of bases not matched to a gene: 1. This CDR3 has 16 residues. In DNA, the CDR3 is TGTGCCAGCAGCCAAGGGACTAGCGGGAGAACCGGGGAGCTGTTTTTT. As protein: CASSQGTSGRTGELFF.

The gene calls are TRBV19 and TRBJ1-5; 8 nucleotides agree with TRBD1. With 4 bases clipped from V and 6 bases from J, the junction kept 11 bases outside the gene matches. Germline lookup yields CDR1 LNHDA and CDR2 SQIVND (reference sequence). The CDR3 consists of 16 residues. CDR3 sequence reads: CASSTTQGAGGQPQHF. The CDR3 DNA sequence: TGTGCCAGTAGTACGACCCAGGGGGCTGGAGGTCAGCCCCAGCATTTT. Full variable domain (remainder filled in from reference TRBV19 and TRBJ1-5): DGGITQSPKYLFRKEGQNVTLSCEQNLNHDAMYWYRQDPGQGLRLIYYSQIVNDFQKGDIAEGYSVSREKKESFPLTVTSAQKNPTAFYLCASSTTQGAGGQPQHFGDGTRLSIL.

The rearrangement uses TRBV6-7 and TRBJ2-3, with 7 bases fitting TRBD1. TRBV6-7 qualifies as an ORF whose function is uncertain. This CDR3 comprises 15 residues. Trimming removed 4 bases from V and 6 bases from J; junction bases left unmatched: 10. CDR3 nucleotide sequence: TGTGCCAGCAGTTCACAGGGGAGTTTTTTGGATACGCAGTATTTT. Protein: CASSSQGSFLDTQYF.

This chain links TRBV6-2 or TRBV6-3 with TRBJ2-2; no firm D call. Germline lookup yields CDR1 MNHEY and CDR2 SVGEGT. Trimming took off 4 bases at V and 5 bases at J, with 8 bases between the two ends. The CDR3 has 13 amino acids. The CDR3: CASSSTPTGELFF. In nucleotides, the CDR3 is TGTGCCAGCAGTTCCACACCGACCGGGGAGCTGTTTTTT.

Concerning this clone itself: This specimen includes other DNA sequences encoding the same CDR3. V gene TRBV2 combines with J gene TRBJ1-5; 7 bases are a match to TRBD1. Germline CDR1 is SNHLY and CDR2 is FYNNEI. V was pared by 8 bases and J by 2 bases, with 3 bases of the junction left unmatched. The CDR3 covers 13 residues. CDR3: CASEGQGNQPQHF. In DNA, the CDR3 is TGTGCCAGCGAAGGACAGGGCAATCAGCCCCAGCATTTT.

The V gene is TRBV30, the J gene TRBJ1-6; the match to TRBD1 covers 9 bases. Losses at the gene ends were 3 bases for V and 6 bases for J; bases not matched to a gene: 3. The CDR3 loop spans 14 amino acids. CDR1 and CDR2 (germline): GTSNPN, SVGIG (reference sequence). CDR3 sequence: CAWRDRGFNSPLHF. DNA for the CDR3: TGTGCCTGGAGGGACAGGGGTTTTAATTCACCCCTCCACTTT.

The genes are TRBV7-8 and TRBJ2-5; the D gene is possibly TRBD2 (6 bases). The germline gives CDR1 SGHVS, CDR2 FQNEAQ. Trimming pared 5 bases from V and 3 bases from J, leaving 10 bases between. The CDR3 spans 13 residues. As DNA, the CDR3 is TGTGCCAGCAGCCGGCGCGGGGAAGAGACCCAGTACTTC. This sequence encodes CASSRRGEETQYF.

This clone has more than one count but fewer than ten. This chain joins TRBV11-3 and TRBJ1-2; 8 bases are a match to TRBD1. The CDR3 is 14 residues long. Germline values: CDR1 SGHNT, CDR2 YENEEA. The V and J ends lost 3 bases and 4 bases, in that order; junction bases with no gene match: 4. The CDR3 loop reads CASSFGQGVYGYTF. The CDR3 DNA is TGTGCCAGCAGCTTCGGACAGGGCGTCTATGGCTACACCTTC.

The genes are TRBV9 and TRBJ1-1; possible D gene TRBD1, 5 bases. Trimming cost V 2 bases and J 4 bases, with 12 bases left between them. CDR3 size: 14 residues. Germline values: CDR1 SGDLS, CDR2 YYNGEE. Here the CDR3 reads CASSVGGGTTEAFF. CDR3 coding DNA: TGTGCCAGCAGCGTCGGGGGAGGGACCACTGAAGCTTTCTTT.

The rearrangement links TRBV11-3 to TRBJ2-2, with no clear D. The V end was cut by 3 bases, the J end by 2 bases, with 22 bases between. This CDR3 spans 19 amino acids. Germline V lookup: CDR1 SGHNT, CDR2 YENEEA. CDR3 in amino acids: CASSFDPLFSFANTGELFF. DNA of the CDR3: TGTGCCAGCAGCTTTGATCCCCTTTTTAGCTTCGCCAACACCGGGGAGCTGTTTTTT.

The V gene is TRBV9, the J gene TRBJ2-1; D is perhaps TRBD1 (7 bases). V lost 0 bases to trimming and J lost 6 bases, with 13 bases between them. The CDR3 consists of 15 residues. Per germline, CDR1 SGDLS and CDR2 YYNGEE. This chain's CDR3 is CASSVDTQGGNEQFF. The CDR3 DNA follows: TGTGCCAGCAGCGTAGACACTCAGGGGGGCAATGAGCAGTTCTTC. Using reference TRBV9 and TRBJ2-1 for the parts outside the CDR3, the full variable domain is DSGVTQTPKHLITATGQRVTLRCSPRSGDLSVYWYQQSLDQGLQFLIQYYNGEERAKGNILERFSAQQFPDLHSELNLSSLELGDSALYFCASSVDTQGGNEQFFGPGTRLTVL.

This sequence joins TRBV5-1 and TRBJ1-1; 9 bases are shared with TRBD1. Germline V gene lookup returns CDR1 SGHRS and CDR2 YFSETQ. V shed 0 bases and J 2 bases; nucleotides not matched to a gene: 5. This CDR3 region has 16 residues. DNA for the CDR3: TGCGCCAGCAGCTTGGTCAACAGGGGGCCCAACACTGAAGCTTTCTTT. Protein: CASSLVNRGPNTEAFF.

The chain uses TRBV27 and TRBJ2-7; 8 bases match TRBD2. Germline loops: CDR1 MNHEY, CDR2 SMNVEV (reference sequence). Trimming at V came to 5 bases and at J to 3 bases, leaving 9 bases not matched to a gene. The CDR3 has 15 amino acids. This chain's CDR3 is CASSLRGSGIYEQYF. CDR3 sequence (DNA): TGTGCCAGCAGTCTACGGGGTAGCGGGATCTACGAGCAGTACTTC.

The chain combines TRBV11-2 with TRBJ1-1; D perhaps matches TRBD1 (5 bases). CDR3 length: 17 residues. Germline loops: CDR1 SGHAT, CDR2 FQNNGV. The V and J ends lost 4 bases and 2 bases respectively, with 20 bases between them. CDR3 sequence reads: CASSSPPGRQINTEAFF. The CDR3 DNA is TGTGCCAGCAGCTCCCCCCCTGGACGACAGATAAACACTGAAGCTTTCTTT.

The chain joins TRBV7-8 to TRBJ2-1; 16 nucleotides line up with TRBD2. The CDR3 contains 14 residues. Germline CDR1 SGHVS, CDR2 FQNEAQ. With V trimmed by 5 bases and J by 12 bases, 4 bases remained unmatched. The CDR3 reads CASSPGLAGGLQFF. The CDR3, as DNA: TGTGCCAGCAGCCCGGGACTAGCGGGAGGGTTGCAGTTCTTC.

J is TRBJ2-1 and V is TRBV6-4, with unresolved D. CDR3 length equals 11 residues. Germline V gene data show CDR1 as MRHNA and CDR2 as SNTAGT. The V gene lost 4 bases and the J gene lost 5 bases, with 3 bases spanning the gap. Here the CDR3 reads CASSANNEQFF. The CDR3 nucleotides are TGTGCCAGCAGTGCTAACAATGAGCAGTTCTTC.

The rearrangement joins TRBV5-4 to TRBJ1-1, with a weak D call TRBD1 (5 bases). Germline-derived CDR1 and CDR2 are SGHNT and YYREEE (reference sequence). Trimming removed 3 bases at V and 0 bases at J, with 15 bases between. This CDR3 region has 16 residues. The CDR3 is CASSYAKQVLNTEAFF. The CDR3 DNA is TGTGCCAGCAGCTACGCAAAACAGGTTTTGAACACTGAAGCTTTCTTT.

This sequence joins TRBV18 and TRBJ2-1; 12 bases align to TRBD2. Germline CDR1 and CDR2: KGHSH and LQKENI. V trimming: 4 bases; J trimming: 7 bases; junction bases outside the gene matches: 8. The CDR3 spans 16 residues. The CDR3 here is CASSLSSGRALNEQFF. CDR3 nucleotides: TGTGCCAGCTCACTCTCTAGCGGGAGGGCTCTGAATGAGCAGTTCTTC.